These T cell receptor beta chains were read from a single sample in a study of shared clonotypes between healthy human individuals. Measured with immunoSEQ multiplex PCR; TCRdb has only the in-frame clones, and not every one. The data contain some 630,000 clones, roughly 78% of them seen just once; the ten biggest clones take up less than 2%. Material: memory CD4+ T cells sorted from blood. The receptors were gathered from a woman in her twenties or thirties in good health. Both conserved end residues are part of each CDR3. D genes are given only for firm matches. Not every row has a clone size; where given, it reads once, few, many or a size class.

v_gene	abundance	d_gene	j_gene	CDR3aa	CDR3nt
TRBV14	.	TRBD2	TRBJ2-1	CASSHRLAGGSGSYNEQFF	TGTGCCAGCAGCCACAGACTAGCGGGAGGTTCGGGCTCCTACAATGAGCAGTTCTTC
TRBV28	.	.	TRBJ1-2	CASGHRVISF	TGTGCCAGCGGCCACAGGGTAATATCCTTC
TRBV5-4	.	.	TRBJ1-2	CASSLLGVEGYTF	TGTGCCAGCAGCTTGTTAGGTGTTGAAGGCTACACCTTC
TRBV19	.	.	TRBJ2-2	CASRTNLNTGELFF	TGTGCCAGTAGAACGAACTTGAACACCGGGGAGCTGTTTTTT
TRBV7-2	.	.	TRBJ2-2	CASSPRLVSGELFF	TGTGCCAGCAGCCCACGACTAGTGTCCGGGGAGCTGTTTTTT
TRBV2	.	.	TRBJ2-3	CASTRGRVGTDTQYF	TGTGCCAGCACCAGGGGCCGGGTGGGCACAGATACGCAGTATTTT
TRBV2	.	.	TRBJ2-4	CASSGSGENIQYF	TGTGCCAGCAGTGGGTCGGGGGAAAACATTCAGTACTTC
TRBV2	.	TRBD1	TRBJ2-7	CASRQGSYEQYF	TGTGCCAGCAGACAGGGGTCCTACGAGCAGTACTTC
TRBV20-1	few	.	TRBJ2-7	CSASRAYEQYF	TGCAGTGCTTCCCGGGCTTACGAGCAGTACTTC
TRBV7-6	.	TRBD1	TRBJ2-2	CASSVGQTSNTGELFF	TGTGCCAGCAGCGTGGGACAGACCTCGAACACCGGGGAGCTGTTTTTT
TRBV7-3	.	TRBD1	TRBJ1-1	CASRLAGTGSMNTEAFF	TGTGCCAGCAGGTTAGCCGGGACAGGGTCAATGAACACTGAAGCTTTCTTT
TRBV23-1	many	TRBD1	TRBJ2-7	CASSLVRSGTGVLLNAYEQYF	TGCGCCAGCAGTCTCGTCAGATCCGGGACAGGGGTACTTTTAAACGCCTACGAGCAGTACTTC
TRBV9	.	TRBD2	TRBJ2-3	CASSVEVGGVDTQYF	TGTGCCAGCAGCGTAGAGGTGGGAGGGGTAGATACGCAGTATTTT
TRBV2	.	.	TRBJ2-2	CASSYPGLGTGELFF	TGTGCCAGCAGCTACCCGGGTCTAGGAACCGGGGAGCTGTTTTTT
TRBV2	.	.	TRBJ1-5	CASTTRGTGQPQPQHF	TGTGCCAGCACAACGAGAGGAACAGGTCAACCTCAGCCCCAGCATTTT
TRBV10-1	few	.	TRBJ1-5	CASSETGSNQPQHF	TGCGCCAGCAGTGAGACTGGGTCCAATCAGCCCCAGCATTTT
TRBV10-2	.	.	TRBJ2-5	CASRVARPQETQYF	TGCGCCAGCCGAGTAGCGCGACCCCAAGAGACCCAGTACTTC
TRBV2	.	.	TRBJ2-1	CASIGGGGRAYNEQFF	TGTGCCAGCATAGGGGGTGGAGGGAGGGCCTACAATGAGCAGTTCTTC
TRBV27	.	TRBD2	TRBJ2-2	CASRNGGTGELFF	TGTGCCAGCAGGAACGGGGGGACCGGGGAGCTGTTTTTT
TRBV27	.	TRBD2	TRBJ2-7	CASSSLASGRYEQYF	TGTGCCAGCTCCTCTCTGGCTAGCGGGAGATACGAGCAGTACTTC
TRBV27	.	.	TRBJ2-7	CASSFLGSKLYEQYF	TGTGCCAGCAGTTTTCTTGGATCCAAACTCTACGAGCAGTACTTC
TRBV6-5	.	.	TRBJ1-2	CASSYGGVSYGYTF	TGTGCCAGCAGTTACGGGGGAGTCAGCTATGGCTACACCTTC
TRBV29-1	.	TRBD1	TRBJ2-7	CSVAGTGEDEQYF	TGCAGCGTTGCCGGGACAGGGGAAGACGAGCAGTACTTC
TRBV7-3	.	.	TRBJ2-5	CASAEETQYF	TGTGCCAGCGCGGAAGAGACCCAGTACTTC
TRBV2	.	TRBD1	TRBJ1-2	CASSSHPDRRRSYTF	TGTGCCAGCAGTTCCCATCCGGACAGGAGACGCAGCTACACCTTC
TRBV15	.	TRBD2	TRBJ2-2	CATSRDLAGGYTGELFF	TGTGCCACCAGCAGAGATCTTGCGGGAGGGTACACCGGGGAGCTGTTTTTT
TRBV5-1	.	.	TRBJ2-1	CASSLGWGGGAEQFF	TGCGCCAGCAGCTTGGGGTGGGGAGGAGGCGCTGAGCAGTTCTTC
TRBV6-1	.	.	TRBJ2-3	CASSNRQADTQYF	TGTGCCAGCAGTAACAGACAGGCCGATACGCAGTATTTT
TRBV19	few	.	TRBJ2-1	CASSIRGPGHSLGDEQFF	TGTGCCAGTAGTATCCGGGGCCCCGGACACTCTTTGGGTGATGAGCAGTTCTTC
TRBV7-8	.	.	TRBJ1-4	CASSLYPDEKLFF	TGTGCCAGCAGCTTGTATCCGGATGAAAAACTGTTTTTT
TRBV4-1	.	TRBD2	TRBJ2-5	CASSQDLGTSGRQTQYF	TGCGCCAGCAGCCAAGATTTGGGGACTAGCGGGAGGCAGACCCAGTACTTC
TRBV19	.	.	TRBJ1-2	CASSIKQGSYGYTF	TGTGCCAGTAGTATTAAGCAGGGCTCCTATGGCTACACCTTC
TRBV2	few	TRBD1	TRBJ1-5	CASSEQGVAQPQHF	TGTGCCAGCAGTGAGCAGGGGGTGGCTCAGCCCCAGCATTTT
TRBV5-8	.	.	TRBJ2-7	CASSTIRDPSYEQYF	TGTGCCAGCAGCACTATCAGGGACCCCTCCTACGAGCAGTACTTC
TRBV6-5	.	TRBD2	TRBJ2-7	CASSYGTSGYEQYF	TGTGCCAGCAGTTACGGGACTAGCGGGTACGAGCAGTACTTC
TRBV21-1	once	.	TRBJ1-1	CASSTPGPIIISLTEAFF	TGTGCCAGCAGCACACCGGGACCAATCATTATATCACTGACTGAAGCTTTCTTT
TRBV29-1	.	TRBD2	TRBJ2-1	CSGGAGGYEQFF	TGCAGCGGCGGGGCGGGAGGTTATGAGCAGTTCTTC
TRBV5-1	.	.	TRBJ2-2	CASSLASAYTGELFF	TGCGCCAGCAGCTTGGCTAGCGCCTACACCGGGGAGCTGTTTTTT
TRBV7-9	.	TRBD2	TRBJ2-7	CASSLGTSGSEEQYF	TGTGCCAGCAGCTTAGGGACTAGCGGGAGTGAAGAGCAGTACTTC
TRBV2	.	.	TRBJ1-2	CASKEDTNYGYTF	TGTGCCAGCAAAGAGGATACTAACTATGGCTACACCTTC
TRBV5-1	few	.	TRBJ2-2	CASSLDRWNTGELFF	TGCGCCAGCAGCTTGGATAGATGGAACACCGGGGAGCTGTTTTTT
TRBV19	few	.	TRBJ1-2	CASSTASGYTF	TGTGCCAGTAGTACAGCATCGGGCTACACCTTC
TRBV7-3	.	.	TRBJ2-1	CASSPWDQRQQFF	TGTGCCAGCAGCCCCTGGGATCAGAGACAGCAGTTCTTC
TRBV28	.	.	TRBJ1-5	CASHQYSNQPQHF	TGTGCCAGCCACCAGTATAGCAATCAGCCCCAGCATTTT
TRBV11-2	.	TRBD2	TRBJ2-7	CASSFPPGLAGAPSYEQYF	TGTGCCAGCAGCTTCCCCCCGGGACTAGCGGGAGCGCCCTCCTACGAGCAGTACTTC
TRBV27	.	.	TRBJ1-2	CASSLSGQIYGYTF	TGTGCCAGCAGTTTATCAGGACAGATCTATGGCTACACCTTC
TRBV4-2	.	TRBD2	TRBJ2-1	CASSPTASGSSYNEQFF	TGTGCCAGCAGCCCGACAGCTAGCGGAAGCTCCTACAATGAGCAGTTCTTC
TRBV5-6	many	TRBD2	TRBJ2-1	CASSLAVLAAYNEQFF	TGTGCCAGCAGCTTGGCGGTGCTAGCGGCCTACAATGAGCAGTTCTTC
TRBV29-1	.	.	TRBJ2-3	CSVDKGGADTQYF	TGCAGCGTTGATAAAGGTGGTGCAGATACGCAGTATTTT
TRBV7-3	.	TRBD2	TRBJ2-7	CASSFGGSQTYEQYF	TGTGCCAGCAGCTTTGGCGGGAGCCAAACCTACGAGCAGTACTTC
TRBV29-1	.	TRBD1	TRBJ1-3	CSVRQGSGNTIYF	TGCAGCGTTCGACAGGGCTCTGGAAACACCATATATTTT
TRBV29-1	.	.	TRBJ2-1	CSVEAASHANNEQFF	TGCAGCGTTGAAGCGGCTAGCCATGCGAACAATGAGCAGTTCTTC
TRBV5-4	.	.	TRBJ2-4	CASSFGGGDIQYF	TGTGCCAGCAGCTTCGGAGGAGGGGACATTCAGTACTTC
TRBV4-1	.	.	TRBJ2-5	CASSQDGQTQYF	TGCGCCAGCAGCCAAGATGGGCAGACCCAGTACTTC
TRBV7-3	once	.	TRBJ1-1	CASSLTAGDTEAFF	TGTGCCAGCAGCTTAACGGCGGGAGACACTGAAGCTTTCTTT